This TCR beta chain was sequenced during a study of blood T cell repertoires in COVID-19. Across the whole study: PBMCs, B-cell-depleted T cells, or T cells provided the cDNA or gDNA that made up the material.

CDR1 is ENHRY, CDR2 SYGVKD, per germline. V shed 6 bases and J 3 bases; nucleotides not matched to a gene: 3. The CDR3 extends over 14 amino acids. Participants came from under 30 US areas, aged roughly 18 to 100 years. Participant-given clinical history determined each cohort assignment. Here immunoSEQ multiplex PCR was the method, and the copy in TCRdb shows in-frame clones only, minus some. Here the sample spans approximately 250,000 clones, 90% being singletons. Of note for this clone: Other DNA sequences in the same sample also yield this CDR3.

The chain joins TRBV10-3 to TRBJ1-2; 11 bases are a match to TRBD1. What was sequenced was PBMCs or T cells enriched from blood (not recorded which). This clonotype was obtained from a woman aged 30 to 39 with acute COVID-19. The CDR3 nucleotides are TGTGCCATCAGCCTGGGACAGGGGGACTATGGCTACACCTTC. This translates into CAISLGQGDYGYTF.